This TCR beta chain was sequenced for a study of T cell repertoires in cytomegalovirus infection. Overall study context: Recently identified HLA-C-restricted and well-studied HLA-B-restricted CMV epitopes were used. Indications came from public TCR beta signatures; they pointed to CMV infection and to a matching HLA type. Study-level findings and limits: Ex vivo, HLA-C-restricted CMV-specific TCR beta clonotypes prevailed over the rest of the response. The cumulative frequency of public TCR beta families identified carriers of CMV plus the relevant HLA.

Points on this clonotype: Its specificity is unknown.

The CDR3 is made up of 15 amino acids. Trimming took 3 bases from V and 3 from J, leaving 12 bases between them. Germline values: CDR1 MDHEN, CDR2 SYDVKM. TCRdb recomputed calls from the reads with MiXCR, one row per CDR3 protein. The table has about 570,000 distinct CDR3 sequences, approximately 40% seen once; the top ten hold 40% to 60%. The material sequenced was cultured PBMCs, taken from culture after CMV antigen stimulation. The rearrangement uses TRBV28 and TRBJ1-5; D is uncertain. The TCR comes from a human donor in good health (CMV status not recorded). Some clones in this sample may be carry-over from other donors' samples. The CDR3 bases are TGTGCCAGCAGTTTGATAGCCTTCTCCAATCAGCCCCAGCATTTT. The encoded protein is CASSLIAFSNQPQHF.